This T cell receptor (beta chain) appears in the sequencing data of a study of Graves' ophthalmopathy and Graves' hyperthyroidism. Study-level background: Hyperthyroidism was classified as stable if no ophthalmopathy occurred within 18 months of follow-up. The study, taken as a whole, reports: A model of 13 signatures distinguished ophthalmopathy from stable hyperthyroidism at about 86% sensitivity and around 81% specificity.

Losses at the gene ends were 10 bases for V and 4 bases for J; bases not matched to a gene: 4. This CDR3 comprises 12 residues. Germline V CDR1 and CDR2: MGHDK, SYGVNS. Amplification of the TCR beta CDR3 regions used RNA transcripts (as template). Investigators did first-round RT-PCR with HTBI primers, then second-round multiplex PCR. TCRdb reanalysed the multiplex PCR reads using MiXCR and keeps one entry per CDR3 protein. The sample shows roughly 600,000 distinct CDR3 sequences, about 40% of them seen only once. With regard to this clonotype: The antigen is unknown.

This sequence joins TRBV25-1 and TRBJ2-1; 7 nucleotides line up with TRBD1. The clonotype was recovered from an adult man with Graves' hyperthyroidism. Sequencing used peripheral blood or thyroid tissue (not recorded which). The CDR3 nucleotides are TGTGCCACCCAGACAGGGTACAATGAGCAGTTCTTC. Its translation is CATQTGYNEQFF.